This TCR beta chain was captured by sequencing in a study of long-term antiretroviral therapy in people with HIV. Researchers ran immunoSEQ v3.0 at survey level. Method: immunoSEQ multiplex PCR; TCRdb's copy keeps in-frame clones and lacks some. Of 20,000 to 25,000 clones listed, roughly 82% are singletons. The sequence came from a man aged 45-65 years with HIV. This sample comprised unsorted PBMCs, obtained 0.3 years after starting antiretroviral therapy.

The chain's CDR3 is CSVPGQGDGYTF. The CDR3 bases are TGCAGCGTTCCGGGACAGGGGGATGGCTACACCTTC. This rearrangement joins TRBV29-1 to TRBJ1-2; TRBD1 matches at 11 bases. This CDR3 has 12 residues. Looked up from germline, CDR1 is SQVTM and CDR2 is ANQGSEA. V dropped 5 bases and J dropped 6; count of bases not matched to a gene: 2.